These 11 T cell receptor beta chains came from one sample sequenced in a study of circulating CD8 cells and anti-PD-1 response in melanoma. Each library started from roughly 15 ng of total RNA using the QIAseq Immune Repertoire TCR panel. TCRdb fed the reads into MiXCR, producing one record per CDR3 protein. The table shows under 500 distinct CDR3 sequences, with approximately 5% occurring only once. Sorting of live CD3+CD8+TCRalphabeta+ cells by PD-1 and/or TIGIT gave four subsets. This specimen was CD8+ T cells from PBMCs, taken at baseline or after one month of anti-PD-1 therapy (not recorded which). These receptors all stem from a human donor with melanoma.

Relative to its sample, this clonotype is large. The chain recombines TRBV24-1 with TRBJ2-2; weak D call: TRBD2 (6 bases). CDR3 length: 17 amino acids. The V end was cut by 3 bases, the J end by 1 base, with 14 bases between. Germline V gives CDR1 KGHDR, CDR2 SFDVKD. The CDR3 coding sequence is TGTGCCACCAGTGATCCGAAAAGGGACTTGAACACCGGGGAGCTGTTTTTT. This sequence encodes CATSDPKRDLNTGELFF.

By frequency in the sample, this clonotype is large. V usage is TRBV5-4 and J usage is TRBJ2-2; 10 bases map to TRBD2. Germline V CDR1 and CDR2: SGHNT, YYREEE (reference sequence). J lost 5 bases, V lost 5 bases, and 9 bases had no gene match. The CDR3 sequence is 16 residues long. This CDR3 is CASSSGTSDVTGELFF. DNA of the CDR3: TGTGCCAGCAGTTCCGGGACTAGCGATGTGACCGGGGAGCTGTTTTTT.

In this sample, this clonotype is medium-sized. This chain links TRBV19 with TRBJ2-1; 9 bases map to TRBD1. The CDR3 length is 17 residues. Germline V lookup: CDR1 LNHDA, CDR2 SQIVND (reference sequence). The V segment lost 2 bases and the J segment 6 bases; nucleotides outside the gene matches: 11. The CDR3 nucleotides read TGTGCCAGTAGTATAAAACCGACAGGGGGGATCGGCAATGAGCAGTTCTTC. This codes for CASSIKPTGGIGNEQFF. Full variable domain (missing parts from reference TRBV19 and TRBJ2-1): DGGITQSPKYLFRKEGQNVTLSCEQNLNHDAMYWYRQDPGQGLRLIYYSQIVNDFQKGDIAEGYSVSREKKESFPLTVTSAQKNPTAFYLCASSIKPTGGIGNEQFFGPGTRLTVL.

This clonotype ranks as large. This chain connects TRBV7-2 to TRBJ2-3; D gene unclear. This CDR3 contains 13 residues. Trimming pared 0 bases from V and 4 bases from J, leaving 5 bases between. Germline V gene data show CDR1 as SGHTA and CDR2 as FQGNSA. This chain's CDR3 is CASSLALPDTQYF. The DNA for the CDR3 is TGTGCCAGCAGCTTAGCCCTTCCAGATACGCAGTATTTT.

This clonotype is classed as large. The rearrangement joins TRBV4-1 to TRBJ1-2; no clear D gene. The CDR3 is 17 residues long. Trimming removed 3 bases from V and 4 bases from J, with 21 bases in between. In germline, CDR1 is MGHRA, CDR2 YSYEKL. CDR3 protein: CASSQEKGPGTLYGYTF. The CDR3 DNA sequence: TGCGCCAGCAGCCAGGAGAAAGGACCAGGAACCCTCTATGGCTACACCTTC.

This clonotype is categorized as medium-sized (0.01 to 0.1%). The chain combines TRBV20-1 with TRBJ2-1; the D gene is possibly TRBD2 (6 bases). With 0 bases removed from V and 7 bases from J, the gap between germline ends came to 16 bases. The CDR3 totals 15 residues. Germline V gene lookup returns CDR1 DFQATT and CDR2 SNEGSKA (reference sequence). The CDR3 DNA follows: TGCAGTGCTAGAGATCCGGCGGGGACCTCAAATGAGCAGTTCTTC. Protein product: CSARDPAGTSNEQFF.

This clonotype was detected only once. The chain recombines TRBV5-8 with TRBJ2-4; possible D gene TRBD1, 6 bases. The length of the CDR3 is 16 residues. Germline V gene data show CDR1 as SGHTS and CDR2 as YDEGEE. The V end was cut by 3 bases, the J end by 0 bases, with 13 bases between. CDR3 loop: CASSSGQTLAKNIQYF. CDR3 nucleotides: TGTGCCAGCAGCTCCGGACAGACTCTAGCCAAAAACATTCAGTACTTC.

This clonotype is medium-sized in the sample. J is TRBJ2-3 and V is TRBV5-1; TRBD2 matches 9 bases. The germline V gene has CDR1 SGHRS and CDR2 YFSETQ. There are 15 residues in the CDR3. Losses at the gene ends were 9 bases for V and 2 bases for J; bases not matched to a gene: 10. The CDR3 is CAKGEQRGATDTQYF. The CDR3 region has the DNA TGCGCCAAGGGGGAGCAGCGGGGGGCCACAGATACGCAGTATTTT.

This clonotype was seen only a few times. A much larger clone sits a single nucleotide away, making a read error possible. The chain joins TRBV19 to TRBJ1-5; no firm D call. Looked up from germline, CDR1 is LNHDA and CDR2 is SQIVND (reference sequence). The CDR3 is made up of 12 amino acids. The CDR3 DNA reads TGTGCCAGTGGTATGTGGAATCAGCCCCAGCATTTT. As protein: CASGMWNQPQHF.

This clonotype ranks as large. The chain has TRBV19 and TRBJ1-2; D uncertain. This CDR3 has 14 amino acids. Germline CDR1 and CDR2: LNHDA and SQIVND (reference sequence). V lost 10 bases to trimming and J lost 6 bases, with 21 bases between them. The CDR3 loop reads CATLPFPSRNGYTF. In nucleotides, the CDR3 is TGTGCCACCCTCCCTTTTCCCAGCAGGAATGGCTACACCTTC. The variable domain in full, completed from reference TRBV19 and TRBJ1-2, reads DGGITQSPKYLFRKEGQNVTLSCEQNLNHDAMYWYRQDPGQGLRLIYYSQIVNDFQKGDIAEGYSVSREKKESFPLTVTSAQKNPTAFYLCATLPFPSRNGYTFGSGTRLTVV.

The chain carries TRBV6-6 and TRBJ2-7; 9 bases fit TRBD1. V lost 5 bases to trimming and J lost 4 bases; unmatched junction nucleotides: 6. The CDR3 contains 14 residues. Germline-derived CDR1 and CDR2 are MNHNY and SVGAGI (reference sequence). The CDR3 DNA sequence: TGTGCCAGCAGTGCGGACAGGGGATGGTACGAGCAGTACTTC. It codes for CASSADRGWYEQYF.